Sequencing of this T cell receptor beta chain was carried out in a study of T cell responses to AZD1222 COVID-19 vaccine. Study in general: It was second doses at about 4 or about 12 weeks that were pooled. Study-wide results and limits: The donor group comprised mostly white British people and more females; the analysis possibly underestimated clonal diversity.

Using immunoSEQ multiplex PCR, the repertoire was profiled, and TCRdb retains in-frame clones only, with some absent. The sample contains 150,000 to 200,000 clones, roughly 90% of which appear only once. Remarks on this clone: Its specificity is unknown.

Germline V gene sequence: CDR1 SNHLY, CDR2 FYNNEI. The V and J ends lost 0 bases and 10 bases respectively, with 7 bases between them. This CDR3 is built from 12 residues. The material was peripheral blood, obtained on day 0 of AZD1222 vaccination. This receptor was taken from an adult in good health. The chain joins TRBV2 to TRBJ2-1; D ambiguous. This chain's CDR3 is CASSEAFWEQFF. The CDR3 DNA sequence: TGTGCCAGCAGTGAAGCGTTCTGGGAGCAGTTCTTC.